Each of the 30 T cell receptor beta chains below was sequenced from the same sample in a study of beta chain features in type 1 diabetes. Regarding the study as a whole: Shortening that was moderate but significant affected the TCRB CDR3s of Type 1 diabetes patients in all four CD4+ subsets.

These TCRs are of unknown antigen specificity. As every portion of the isolated RNA was reverse transcribed, the sequencing read expressed TCRB transcripts. The protocol was immunoSEQ multiplex PCR, while the TCRdb copy is restricted to in-frame clones and leaves out a portion. Of 120,000 to 150,000 clones in the sample, less than 15% were seen once. Sequencing used central memory CD4+ T cells from blood. These receptors were taken from a young man with type 1 diabetes.

For this clone: Other DNA sequences in the same sample also yield this CDR3. The chain links TRBV4-1 to TRBJ2-3; no firm D call. The CDR3 is 16 amino acids. Per the germline V gene, CDR1 is MGHRA and CDR2 is YSYEKL. Trimming took 1 base from V and 3 from J, leaving 14 bases between them. CDR3 residues: CASSQVDLVSTDTQYF. CDR3 bases: TGCGCCAGCAGCCAAGTGGACCTGGTCTCTACAGATACGCAGTATTTT.

This clone has just a few counts. This chain connects TRBV7-9 to TRBJ2-3, with 8 bases that match TRBD2. Germline assignment: CDR1 SEHNR and CDR2 FQNEAQ (reference sequence). V lost 0 bases to trimming and J lost 2 bases; unmatched junction nucleotides: 4. The CDR3 is made up of 16 amino acids. Here the CDR3 reads CASSLAAGGATDTQYF. The CDR3 nucleotides are TGTGCCAGCAGCTTAGCCGCCGGGGGGGCCACAGATACGCAGTATTTT.

In its sample, this clone was seen a few times. The genes are TRBV4-2 and TRBJ1-3; D ambiguous. Per germline, CDR1 LGHNA and CDR2 YNFKEQ. CDR3 size: 15 residues. Trimming took 0 bases from V and 0 from J, leaving 6 bases between them. Here the CDR3 reads CASSQESGSGNTIYF. CDR3 nucleotides: TGTGCCAGCAGCCAAGAATCTGGCTCTGGAAACACCATATATTTT.

The chain recombines TRBV4-2 with TRBJ2-2; 10 bases match TRBD2. The CDR3 extends over 16 amino acids. Looked up from germline, CDR1 is LGHNA and CDR2 is YNFKEQ. The ends lost 2 bases at V and 10 bases at J; junction bases unmatched: 10. CDR3 region: CASSQPSGGATVELFF. CDR3 nucleotides: TGTGCCAGCAGCCAACCGAGCGGGGGGGCCACTGTGGAGCTGTTTTTT.

This clone was seen a handful of times. In nucleotides, the CDR3 is TGTGCCAGTAGTCGATACGAGAACCAAGAGACCCAGTACTTC. Translation gives CASSRYENQETQYF. This chain links TRBV19 with TRBJ2-5; no clear D gene. The CDR3 consists of 14 residues. V lost 5 bases and J lost 0, with 10 bases in between. Germline V gene sequence: CDR1 LNHDA, CDR2 SQIVND (reference sequence).

This clone was seen only a few times. The chain couples TRBV12-5 to TRBJ1-1; D remains unclear. Germline-derived CDR1 and CDR2 are LGHNT and FRNRAP. V was trimmed by 1 base and J by 1 base, leaving 7 bases between them. This CDR3 contains 14 residues. The CDR3 is CASGLGQENTEAFF. In DNA form, the CDR3 reads TGTGCTAGTGGTTTGGGGCAGGAGAACACTGAAGCTTTCTTT.

This rearrangement joins TRBV14 to TRBJ1-6, with D unclear. Germline-derived CDR1 and CDR2 are SGHDN and FVKESK. The CDR3 is 13 residues long. With 1 base removed from V and 7 bases from J, the gap between germline ends came to 5 bases. CDR3 DNA: TGTGCCAGCAGCCAAGGTCAGAATTCACCCCTCCACTTT. Encoded protein: CASSQGQNSPLHF.

The V gene is TRBV9, the J gene TRBJ2-7, with TRBD1 as a possible D gene (6 bases). Trimming left V 0 bases short and J 3 bases short, with 16 bases between. CDR1 and CDR2 from the germline V gene are SGDLS and YYNGEE. The CDR3 spans 16 residues. CDR3 nucleotide sequence: TGTGCCAGCAGCGTAGCTTCTGGACAGAAATACTACGAGCAGTACTTC. Its protein is CASSVASGQKYYEQYF.

This clone has only a few counts. This may be a read error, as it is one base from a much larger clone. In DNA form, the CDR3 reads TGTGCCGGGAGTGCTAACACAGATACGCAGTATTTT. It yields the protein CAGSANTDTQYF. V is TRBV30 and J is TRBJ2-3, with D perhaps TRBD2 (5 bases). CDR1 is GTSNPN, CDR2 SVGIG, per germline (reference sequence). This CDR3 is built from 12 residues.

In its sample, this clone was seen a few times. The chain couples TRBV7-2 to TRBJ1-4; TRBD1 aligns across 7 bases. Germline V gives CDR1 SGHTA, CDR2 FQGNSA. Trimming cost V 5 bases and J 6 bases; bases outside gene matches: 9. The CDR3 runs 15 residues. The CDR3 sequence: CASSEGGRPYEKLFF. The CDR3 DNA reads TGTGCCAGCAGCGAAGGGGGCAGGCCTTATGAAAAACTGTTTTTT.

This chain connects TRBV25-1 to TRBJ2-5, with 9 bases that match TRBD1. The DNA end lines up better with TRBJ2-7; the J call may be wrong. Germline values: CDR1 MGHDK, CDR2 SYGVNS. This CDR3 region has 14 residues. The CDR3: CASSEIGTGLEQYF. The CDR3 DNA reads TGTGCCAGCAGTGAAATTGGGACAGGGCTCGAGCAGTACTTC.

This clone was found a few times. The chain links TRBV12-5 to TRBJ2-3, with D perhaps matching TRBD1 or TRBD2 (6 bases each). Germline CDR1 and CDR2: LGHNT and FRNRAP. The V end was cut by 6 bases, the J end by 3 bases, with 13 bases between. The CDR3 extends over 14 amino acids. In nucleotides, the CDR3 is TGTGCTAGTGGATACTTAGGGGGGACAGATACGCAGTATTTT. Translation: CASGYLGGTDTQYF.

The gene calls are TRBV15 and TRBJ2-7; 8 bases agree with TRBD2. CDR1 is LNHNV and CDR2 is YYDKDF in the germline V gene (reference sequence). Trimming cost V 0 bases and J 3 bases; bases outside gene matches: 7. The CDR3 is 16 amino acids. CDR3 in amino acids: CATSREAGGLDYEQYF. The CDR3 nucleotides read TGTGCCACCAGCAGAGAGGCGGGGGGTTTGGACTACGAGCAGTACTTC.

The genes are TRBV27 and TRBJ2-6; D remains ambiguous. The CDR3 runs 14 residues. V dropped 7 bases and J dropped 0 bases, with 7 bases sitting between them. The germline V gene has CDR1 MNHEY and CDR2 SMNVEV (reference sequence). Here the CDR3 DNA reads TGTGCCAGCACCAAGTACTCTGGGGCCAACGTCCTGACTTTC. This gives the protein CASTKYSGANVLTF.

In DNA, the CDR3 is TGCGCCAGCAGTCAATCTTACCGGCGGAACACTGAAGCTTTCTTT. This translates into CASSQSYRRNTEAFF. V and J are TRBV23-1 and TRBJ1-1; D gene uncertain. TRBV23-1 is given ORF status, its function remaining uncertain. Trimming stripped 0 bases from V and 1 base from J, with 9 bases between. CDR3 length: 15 amino acids.

There are many counts of this clone. The chain is built from TRBV18 and TRBJ2-7; 8 bases fit TRBD2. V was pared by 6 bases and J by 0 bases, with 10 bases of the junction left unmatched. Germline V gene lookup returns CDR1 KGHSH and CDR2 LQKENI. The CDR3 length is 16 residues. The CDR3 DNA sequence: TGTGCCAGCTCTAGCCTACTAGCGGAGGTCTCCTACGAGCAGTACTTC. It specifies CASSSLLAEVSYEQYF.

This clone was detected a few times. The V gene is TRBV30, the J gene TRBJ2-7, with D maybe TRBD1 (7 bases). Germline V gene data show CDR1 as GTSNPN and CDR2 as SVGIG (reference sequence). This CDR3 region has 14 residues. The V end lost 8 bases, the J end lost 2 bases, and 19 bases lay between the germline ends. The CDR3 coding sequence is TGTGCCGGGCGGGGCAGGGACAGCGCCTACGAGCAGTACTTC. Amino acid sequence: CAGRGRDSAYEQYF. Drawing the rest from reference TRBV30 and TRBJ2-7, the complete variable domain is SQTIHQWPATLVQPVGSPLSLECTVEGTSNPNLYWYRQAAGRGLQLLFYSVGIGQISSEVPQNLSASRPQDRQFILSSKKLLLSDSGFYLCAGRGRDSAYEQYFGPGTRLTVT.

This sequence joins TRBV9 and TRBJ2-2; D may be TRBD2 (7 bases). Germline values: CDR1 SGDLS, CDR2 YYNGEE. V lost 1 base, J lost 3 bases, and 10 bases lay in between. CDR3 size: 15 residues. CDR3 DNA sequence: TGTGCCAGCAGCGTAACGGGGGGCTACACCGGGGAGCTGTTTTTT. Translation: CASSVTGGYTGELFF.

This clone turned up a few times. The chain is built from TRBV7-8 and TRBJ2-7; D remains ambiguous. CDR3 size: 14 residues. CDR1 and CDR2 from the germline V gene are SGHVS and FQNEAQ. V shed 1 base and J shed 3 bases, with 10 bases lying between them. The CDR3 sequence: CASSLGTQSYEQYF. For the CDR3, the DNA is TGTGCCAGCAGCTTAGGCACACAGAGCTACGAGCAGTACTTC. The whole variable domain, remainder taken from reference TRBV7-8 and TRBJ2-7, is GAGVSQSPRYKVAKRGQDVALRCDPISGHVSLFWYQQALGQGPEFLTYFQNEAQLDKSGLPSDRFFAERPEGSVSTLKIQRTQQEDSAVYLCASSLGTQSYEQYFGPGTRLTVT.

This clone came up a few times. This sequence joins TRBV20-1 and TRBJ1-2; D may be TRBD1 (6 bases). Germline V CDR1 and CDR2: DFQATT, SNEGSKA (reference sequence). V was pared by 8 bases and J by 5 bases, with 9 bases between. CDR3 length equals 10 residues. Here the CDR3 reads CSHRAYGYTF. The CDR3 DNA follows: TGCAGTCACAGGGCGTATGGCTACACCTTC.

In this sample, this clone turned up a few times. This chain joins TRBV4-1 and TRBJ1-5; possibly TRBD1 for D (6 bases). Trimming left V 4 bases short and J 9 bases short, with 13 bases between. Germline V CDR1 and CDR2: MGHRA, YSYEKL. There are 13 residues in the CDR3. CDR3 nucleotide sequence: TGCGCCAGCAGCCCGGCGGGGGCTTGGCCCCAGCATTTT. This translates into CASSPAGAWPQHF.

The V call is TRBV7-2, the J call TRBJ2-7, with TRBD1 matching over 8 bases. The CDR3 consists of 14 residues. Germline V CDR1 and CDR2: SGHTA, FQGNSA. J lost 6 bases, V lost 5 bases, and 9 bases had no gene match. The DNA for the CDR3 is TGTGCCAGCAGCCCATTCATTACAGGGGGCGAGCAGTACTTC. This gives the protein CASSPFITGGEQYF.

The chain joins TRBV7-9 to TRBJ1-2, with 9 positions matching TRBD1. The germline V gene has CDR1 SEHNR and CDR2 FQNEAQ (reference sequence). V was clipped by 3 bases and J by 4 bases; unmatched bases: 6. This CDR3 contains 15 residues. DNA for the CDR3: TGTGCCAGCAGCTTGACAGGGGGTATCGGCTATGGCTACACCTTC. Encoded protein: CASSLTGGIGYGYTF.

This clone was counted only a few times. The rearrangement uses TRBV5-8 and TRBJ1-6; a weak D match, TRBD1 (5 bases). Trimming stripped 4 bases from V and 7 bases from J, with 18 bases between. The CDR3 is 16 residues long. Per germline, CDR1 SGHTS and CDR2 YDEGEE. The CDR3 loop is CASSRGRGPTNSPLHF. The CDR3 nucleotides read TGTGCCAGCAGCCGCGGGAGGGGACCCACCAATTCACCCCTCCACTTT.

Comments on this clone: Distinct nucleotide sequences in the sample also encode this CDR3. CDR3 DNA: TGCAGCGTTGACCGGGGGCGTGAGACCCAGTACTTC. Residues: CSVDRGRETQYF. The chain joins TRBV29-1 to TRBJ2-5; either TRBD1 or TRBD2 may supply D (6 bases each). This CDR3 comprises 12 residues. Germline V gene sequence: CDR1 SQVTM, CDR2 ANQGSEA. The V and J ends lost 3 bases and 5 bases respectively, with 10 bases between them.

The chain carries TRBV4-1 and TRBJ1-2; the D gene is possibly TRBD1 (6 bases). The V and J ends lost 4 bases and 7 bases respectively, with 19 bases between them. The CDR3 contains 15 residues. Looked up from germline, CDR1 is MGHRA and CDR2 is YSYEKL. The CDR3 nucleotides read TGCGCCAGCAGCCTCGGACAGCGGCTTGAGTCTGGCTACACCTTC. As protein: CASSLGQRLESGYTF.

The chain links TRBV30 to TRBJ2-3; D is possibly TRBD1 (5 bases). The V gene lost 5 bases and the J gene lost 3 bases, with 12 bases spanning the gap. Per the germline V gene, CDR1 is GTSNPN and CDR2 is SVGIG (reference sequence). This CDR3 region has 13 residues. For the CDR3, the DNA is TGTGCCTGGGCAGGGTTAAGGACAGATACGCAGTATTTT. This translates into CAWAGLRTDTQYF.

This clone was recorded a few times. This chain joins TRBV2 and TRBJ2-5; D unresolved. The CDR3 runs 12 residues. V was clipped by 8 bases and J by 4 bases, with 11 bases between them. Per the germline V gene, CDR1 is SNHLY and CDR2 is FYNNEI. The CDR3 nucleotides read TGTGCCAGCGGCCTACAGCGAGAGACCCAGTACTTC. Protein product: CASGLQRETQYF. The variable domain in full, with the rest retrieved from reference TRBV2 and TRBJ2-5, is EPEVTQTPSHQVTQMGQEVILRCVPISNHLYFYWYRQILGQKVEFLVSFYNNEISEKSEIFDDQFSVERPDGSNFTLKIRSTKLEDSAMYFCASGLQRETQYFGPGTRLLVL.

V gene TRBV10-3 combines with J gene TRBJ2-3; D may be TRBD2 (7 bases). CDR1 is ENHRY and CDR2 is SYGVKD in the germline V gene. The V end was cut by 6 bases, the J end by 2 bases, with 15 bases between. CDR3 length: 15 residues. In DNA form, the CDR3 reads TGTGCCATCAGAGGGGGGGGACTGCTCACAGATACGCAGTATTTT. Translated, it gives CAIRGGGLLTDTQYF.

The chain is built from TRBV6-1 and TRBJ2-1, with TRBD1 as a possible D gene (6 bases). The V gene's germline CDR1 is MNHNS and CDR2 SASEGT. The CDR3 has 14 residues. The V end lost 10 bases, the J end lost 2 bases, and 15 bases lay between the germline ends. The CDR3: CATIPRDTYNEQFF. The CDR3 bases are TGTGCCACCATTCCCCGGGACACCTACAATGAGCAGTTCTTC.